What follows are 2 T cell receptor beta chains derived from one specimen sequenced in a study of cytomegalovirus exposure and HLA in healthy donors. PCR amplification relied on 60 Vbeta primers (plus 13 Jbeta primers). Some clones are missing from TCRdb's copy, which holds only in-frame ones; the method was immunoSEQ multiplex PCR. The sample holds around 190,000 clones, around 83% seen once. Material: PBMCs. These receptors were collected from a man aged 40-49 years in good health and CMV-seropositive.

The chain uses TRBV10-2 and TRBJ2-3; D gene unclear. Trimming cost V 5 bases and J 2 bases, with 11 bases left between them. This CDR3 spans 14 amino acids. The germline gives CDR1 WSHSY, CDR2 SAAADI. The DNA of the CDR3 is TGCGCCAGCAGTACCACTCGCCCCACAGATACGCAGTATTTT. It yields the protein CASSTTRPTDTQYF.

This chain joins TRBV5-4 and TRBJ1-1; maybe TRBD1 (6 bases). The V gene's germline CDR1 is SGHNT and CDR2 YYREEE (reference sequence). The CDR3 totals 15 residues. The V end was cut by 7 bases, the J end by 2 bases, with 18 bases between. The CDR3 coding sequence is TGTGCCAGCCATCCCTCGGCAGGGGCAAACACTGAAGCTTTCTTT. It specifies CASHPSAGANTEAFF.